Below, 21 T cell receptor beta chains from the same sample are listed, as sequenced in a study of blood T cell repertoires in COVID-19. Data came from immunoSEQ multiplex PCR; TCRdb stores just in-frame clones and leaves some out. The data hold 90,000 or so clones, with approximately 81% observed a single time. Material for sequencing was peripheral blood. These receptors all stem from a man aged 80 or over with active or convalescent COVID-19.

The genes are TRBV19 and TRBJ1-2; no clear D. V lost 3 bases and J lost 2, with 7 bases in between. CDR1 is LNHDA, CDR2 SQIVND, per germline (reference sequence). The CDR3 runs 13 residues. This CDR3 is CASSIAVNYGYTF. CDR3 in DNA: TGTGCCAGTAGTATTGCGGTGAACTATGGCTACACCTTC.

The chain has TRBV5-1 and TRBJ2-2, with TRBD1 matching 12 bases. V dropped 0 bases and J dropped 7; count of bases not matched to a gene: 10. The CDR3 runs to 18 residues. The V gene's germline CDR1 is SGHRS and CDR2 YFSETQ. Written as DNA, the CDR3 is TGCGCCAGCAGCTTGGCCTTGGGGACAGGGGGCCTCAGCGGGGAGCTGTTTTTT. This encodes CASSLALGTGGLSGELFF. The full variable domain, in which reference TRBV5-1 and TRBJ2-2 provide the parts outside the CDR3, is KAGVTQTPRYLIKTRGQQVTLSCSPISGHRSVSWYQQTPGQGLQFLFEYFSETQRNKGNFPGRFSGRQFSNSRSEMNVSTLELGDSALYLCASSLALGTGGLSGELFFGEGSRLTVL.

This chain uses TRBV5-1 with TRBJ2-7; D is undetermined. CDR1 is SGHRS, CDR2 YFSETQ, per germline. The CDR3 loop spans 11 amino acids. The V gene lost 3 bases and the J gene lost 2 bases, with 3 bases spanning the gap. The DNA for the CDR3 is TGCGCCAGCAGCTCTGCCTACGAGCAGTACTTC. It yields the protein CASSSAYEQYF.

The rearrangement links TRBV9 to TRBJ2-7; D might be TRBD1 (6 bases). With 1 base removed from V and 1 base from J, the gap between germline ends came to 15 bases. Germline values: CDR1 SGDLS, CDR2 YYNGEE. This CDR3 spans 16 amino acids. CDR3 amino acids: CASSVPPGVPSYEQYF. The CDR3 DNA is TGTGCCAGCAGCGTACCCCCAGGGGTTCCGTCCTACGAGCAGTACTTC.

V is TRBV10-3 and J is TRBJ2-5; 13 bases line up with TRBD2. With V trimmed by 6 bases and J by 5 bases, 3 bases remained unmatched. This CDR3 is 14 amino acids long. CDR1 is ENHRY and CDR2 is SYGVKD in the germline V gene. CDR3 residues: CAISTSGGAETQYF. The CDR3 bases are TGTGCCATCAGCACTAGCGGGGGGGCCGAGACCCAGTACTTC.

The chain is built from TRBV2 and TRBJ1-5, with D perhaps TRBD1 (5 bases). The germline V and J ends were trimmed by 6 bases and 7 bases, with 16 bases remaining between them. Germline CDR1 and CDR2: SNHLY and FYNNEI. This CDR3 region has 14 residues. CDR3 residues: CASSGDRVLQPQHF. The CDR3 bases are TGTGCCAGCAGCGGCGACAGAGTGTTGCAGCCCCAGCATTTT.

The CDR3 DNA reads TGCGCCAGCAGTCGACCTCGGGGAGGAGAGACCCAGTACTTC. Its protein is CASSRPRGGETQYF. The chain combines TRBV23-1 with TRBJ2-5; weak D call: TRBD2 (6 bases). TRBV23-1 is reported as an ORF; its role is uncertain. V shed 4 bases and J shed 4 bases, with 13 bases lying between them. This CDR3 region has 14 residues.

The rearrangement joins TRBV19 to TRBJ1-2; tentatively, D is TRBD1 (6 bases). The length of the CDR3 is 13 residues. CDR1 and CDR2 from the germline V gene are LNHDA and SQIVND (reference sequence). V was shortened by 7 bases and J by 4 bases, with 13 bases between the two germline ends. The CDR3 loop reads CASTPAGAYGYTF. The CDR3 nucleotides are TGTGCCAGTACCCCAGCGGGGGCCTATGGCTACACCTTC.

This chain uses TRBV5-5 with TRBJ2-2; tentatively, D is TRBD1 (5 bases). Trimming took 1 base from V and 1 from J, leaving 5 bases between them. The length of the CDR3 is 14 residues. From germline, CDR1 is SGHKS and CDR2 YYEKEE (reference sequence). The DNA of the CDR3 is TGTGCCAGCAGCTTGCAGGGGAACACCGGGGAGCTGTTTTTT. It yields the protein CASSLQGNTGELFF.

The chain combines TRBV3-1 (or the pseudogene TRBV3-2) with TRBJ2-7; 8 bases fit TRBD2. The CDR3 has 15 amino acids. Looked up from germline, CDR1 is LGHDT and CDR2 is YNNKEL (reference sequence). Losses at the gene ends were 0 bases for V and 6 bases for J; bases not matched to a gene: 7. The CDR3 loop is CASSQDSRGAGEQYF. CDR3 DNA: TGTGCCAGCAGCCAAGATTCGCGGGGGGCGGGCGAGCAGTACTTC.

This clone was recorded a few times. The V call is TRBV6-5, the J call TRBJ1-2, with a possible D match to TRBD1 (5 bases). The CDR3 is made up of 13 amino acids. Per germline, CDR1 MNHEY and CDR2 SVGAGI. Trimming cost V 7 bases and J 2 bases, with 11 bases left between them. CDR3 protein: CASTGPGNYGYTF. The DNA of the CDR3 is TGTGCCAGCACTGGGCCAGGGAACTATGGCTACACCTTC.

The V and J genes are TRBV10-3 and TRBJ2-3; 8 bases fit TRBD2. Germline V gene lookup returns CDR1 ENHRY and CDR2 SYGVKD. V lost 8 bases to trimming and J lost 5 bases; unmatched junction nucleotides: 9. The CDR3 extends over 14 amino acids. Written as DNA, the CDR3 is TGTGCCATCGGGGGGGGGACTAGTGGAGATACGCAGTATTTT. Protein sequence: CAIGGGTSGDTQYF.

The chain couples TRBV7-9 to TRBJ2-7; 9 bases are shared with TRBD1. Germline V gene sequence: CDR1 SEHNR, CDR2 FQNEAQ (reference sequence). Trimming cost V 6 bases and J 7 bases; bases outside gene matches: 16. The CDR3 contains 16 residues. In nucleotides, the CDR3 is TGTGCCAGCAGATTAACCGCCGGGACAGGGAGCGGGGAGCAGTACTTC. Its translation: CASRLTAGTGSGEQYF.

This rearrangement joins TRBV19 to TRBJ1-2, with no clear D. Trimming took off 7 bases at V and 4 bases at J, with 19 bases between the two ends. The CDR3 spans 15 residues. CDR1 is LNHDA and CDR2 is SQIVND in the germline V gene (reference sequence). CDR3 sequence: CASMGSKGFGYGYTF. The DNA of the CDR3 is TGTGCCAGTATGGGCAGTAAAGGCTTCGGCTATGGCTACACCTTC. Based on the CDR3 plus reference TRBV19 and TRBJ1-2, the full variable domain is DGGITQSPKYLFRKEGQNVTLSCEQNLNHDAMYWYRQDPGQGLRLIYYSQIVNDFQKGDIAEGYSVSREKKESFPLTVTSAQKNPTAFYLCASMGSKGFGYGYTFGSGTRLTVV.

This chain connects TRBV12-3 or TRBV12-4 to TRBJ1-1; D is unresolved. Between the trimmed V and J ends, which lost 4 bases and 6 bases, there was a span of 12 bases. The CDR3 contains 13 residues. In DNA, the CDR3 is TGTGCCAGCAGTTCCCGACTAGAGGCTGAAGCTTTCTTT. Amino acid sequence: CASSSRLEAEAFF.

The CDR3 DNA is TGTGCCAGCAGTTACAAGTTGGGGGGACAGGCGATAACCTACGAGCAGTACTTC. Translating it yields CASSYKLGGQAITYEQYF. The V gene is TRBV6-2 or TRBV6-3, the J gene TRBJ2-7; 8 bases align to TRBD1. Germline lookup yields CDR1 MNHEY and CDR2 SVGEGT. The junction had 14 bases not matched to a gene; V was cut back by 2 bases and J by 2 bases. The length of the CDR3 is 18 residues.

This chain uses TRBV7-8 with TRBJ1-3, with a weak D call TRBD1 (6 bases). The length of the CDR3 is 13 residues. CDR1 and CDR2 (germline): SGHVS, FQNEAQ. Trimming shortened V by 5 bases and J by 9 bases, and 14 bases separated the two germline ends. The CDR3, as DNA: TGTGCCAGCAGCACTCGACAGGCAGTCACCATATATTTT. Translating it yields CASSTRQAVTIYF.

The chain recombines TRBV6-6 with TRBJ1-5; D not resolved. Germline V lookup: CDR1 MNHNY, CDR2 SVGAGI (reference sequence). This CDR3 comprises 13 residues. Between the trimmed V and J ends, which lost 7 bases and 5 bases, there was a span of 12 bases. The CDR3: CASTLGRYQPQHF. For the CDR3, the DNA is TGTGCCAGCACCCTGGGCAGGTATCAGCCCCAGCATTTT.

This chain uses TRBV5-1 with TRBJ1-1, with TRBD1 as a possible D gene (5 bases). V lost 3 bases, J lost 0 bases, and 6 bases lay in between. The germline gives CDR1 SGHRS, CDR2 YFSETQ. CDR3 size: 13 residues. CDR3 loop: CASSSRVNTEAFF. Written as DNA, the CDR3 is TGCGCCAGCAGCTCCAGGGTGAACACTGAAGCTTTCTTT.

This chain uses TRBV5-1 with TRBJ1-1, with D possibly TRBD1 on 5 matching bases. V lost 0 bases and J lost 10, with 13 bases in between. This CDR3 contains 13 residues. CDR1 and CDR2 (germline): SGHRS, YFSETQ. CDR3 DNA sequence: TGCGCCAGCAGCTTGGGTCAGGGAACGTCAGCTTTCTTT. The encoded protein is CASSLGQGTSAFF.

V and J are TRBV28 and TRBJ1-2; a possible D gene is TRBD1 (5 bases). CDR3 size: 13 residues. Germline-derived CDR1 and CDR2 are MDHEN and SYDVKM. V was clipped by 5 bases and J by 5 bases, with 12 bases between them. The CDR3 region has the DNA TGTGCCAGCAGTCGCGGGGCCCTATATGGCTACACCTTC. Amino acids: CASSRGALYGYTF.